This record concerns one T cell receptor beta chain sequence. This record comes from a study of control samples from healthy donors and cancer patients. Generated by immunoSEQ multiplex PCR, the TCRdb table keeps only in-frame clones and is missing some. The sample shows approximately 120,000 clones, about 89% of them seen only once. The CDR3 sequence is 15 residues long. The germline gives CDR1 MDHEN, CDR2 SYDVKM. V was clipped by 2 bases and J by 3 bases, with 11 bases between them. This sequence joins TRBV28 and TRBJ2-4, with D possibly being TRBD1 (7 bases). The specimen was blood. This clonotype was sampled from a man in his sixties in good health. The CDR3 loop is CASSLGGGGKNIQYF. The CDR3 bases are TGTGCCAGCAGTTTAGGAGGGGGCGGCAAAAACATTCAGTACTTC.